The 27 T cell receptor beta chains below come from one sample, sequenced in a study of T-cell memory formation after mild COVID-19. TCRdb processed the 5' RACE reads anew with MiXCR; each CDR3 protein has one entry. The table shows hundreds of thousands of distinct CDR3 sequences, with around 17% occurring only once. Sequencing was carried out using PBMCs or a T cell subset sorted from them (not recorded which). The receptors were gathered from a man between 18 and 29 years old who had mild COVID-19 (a few samples of this study predate the infection). Cell type and time point are not known.

The rearrangement links TRBV7-8 to TRBJ2-7; possibly TRBD1 or TRBD2 for D (5 bases each). Germline CDR1 and CDR2: SGHVS and FQNEAQ. The CDR3 is 12 amino acids. Between the trimmed V and J ends, which lost 8 bases and 2 bases, there was a span of 10 bases. DNA of the CDR3: TGTGCCAGCTCTCAGGGACCCTACGAGCAGTACTTC. This encodes CASSQGPYEQYF.

This clonotype has a handful of counts. The chain is built from TRBV12-3 or TRBV12-4 and TRBJ1-6; D ambiguous. The length of the CDR3 is 13 residues. The V end was cut by 3 bases, the J end by 10 bases, with 10 bases between. The chain's CDR3 is CASSFTRGSPLHF. The CDR3 nucleotides are TGTGCCAGCAGTTTTACGAGAGGGTCACCCCTCCACTTT.

The rearrangement links TRBV24-1 to TRBJ2-5; D unclear. Germline assignment: CDR1 KGHDR and CDR2 SFDVKD. The V end was cut by 0 bases, the J end by 1 base, with 5 bases between. CDR3 length equals 14 residues. The CDR3, as DNA: TGTGCCACCAGTGATTTGGGGCGCCAAGAGACCCAGTACTTC. It translates to CATSDLGRQETQYF.

This clonotype has just one count. This rearrangement joins TRBV6-6 to TRBJ2-6; D unresolved. The V and J ends lost 7 bases and 0 bases respectively, with 13 bases between them. The length of the CDR3 is 16 residues. The germline CDR1 and CDR2 sequences are MNHNY and SVGAGI (reference sequence). DNA of the CDR3: TGTGCCAGCACCGGGCCCGACCTCTCTGGGGCCAACGTCCTGACTTTC. This encodes CASTGPDLSGANVLTF.

The rearrangement links TRBV7-2 to TRBJ2-3, with D possibly TRBD2 on 6 matching bases. Germline V CDR1 and CDR2: SGHTA, FQGNSA. Trimming stripped 6 bases from V and 0 bases from J, with 13 bases between. The CDR3 is 15 amino acids. The CDR3 spells CASRGGGTSTDTQYF. The DNA of the CDR3 is TGTGCCAGCAGAGGCGGCGGGACTAGCACAGATACGCAGTATTTT. The full variable domain, with the rest looked up from reference TRBV7-2 and TRBJ2-3, is GAGVSQSPSNKVTEKGKDVELRCDPISGHTALYWYRQSLGQGLEFLIYFQGNSAPDKSGLPSDRFSAERTGGSVSTLTIQRTQQEDSAVYLCASRGGGTSTDTQYFGPGTRLTVL.

There are a few counts of this clonotype. The chain combines TRBV20-1 with TRBJ1-6, with D unresolved. V lost 3 bases to trimming and J lost 7 bases, with 10 bases between them. Germline lookup yields CDR1 DFQATT and CDR2 SNEGSKA (reference sequence). CDR3 length equals 13 residues. CDR3 amino acids: CSASRQENSPLHF. The CDR3 nucleotides are TGCAGTGCTAGTCGGCAGGAGAATTCACCCCTCCACTTT.

This sequence joins TRBV7-2 and TRBJ2-7, with D unclear. Trimming removed 3 bases at V and 3 bases at J, with 9 bases between. Germline CDR1 reads SGHTA; CDR2 reads FQGNSA. CDR3 length equals 13 residues. As DNA, the CDR3 is TGTGCCAGCAGCTTTGACGGATACTACGAGCAGTACTTC. Translating gives CASSFDGYYEQYF.

This clonotype occurred a few times. The chain is built from TRBV12-3 or TRBV12-4 and TRBJ1-4; D not resolved. V gave up 5 bases and J gave up 8 bases, with 12 bases separating them. The CDR3 is 13 residues long. CDR3 region: CASSRMIREKLFF. Here the CDR3 DNA reads TGTGCCAGCAGTAGAATGATAAGAGAAAAACTGTTTTTT.

This clonotype has only one observation. The rearrangement links TRBV12-3 or TRBV12-4 to TRBJ2-7; D perhaps matches TRBD1 (6 bases). Trimming shortened V by 5 bases and J by 0 bases, and 8 bases separated the two germline ends. This CDR3 has 13 residues. The CDR3 DNA follows: TGTGCCAGCAGTCCGACAGGCTCCTACGAGCAGTACTTC. It encodes CASSPTGSYEQYF.

CDR3 region: CATSKGGLETQYF. Here the CDR3 DNA reads TGTGCCACCAGCAAGGGGGGGCTTGAGACCCAGTACTTC. The J gene is TRBJ2-5, the V gene TRBV15, with D possibly TRBD2 on 7 matching bases. The CDR3 runs 13 residues. Germline V gene lookup returns CDR1 LNHNV and CDR2 YYDKDF (reference sequence). Trimming removed 4 bases from V and 5 bases from J, with 11 bases in between. Drawing the rest from reference TRBV15 and TRBJ2-5, the complete variable domain is DAMVIQNPRYQVTQFGKPVTLSCSQTLNHNVMYWYQQKSSQAPKLLFHYYDKDFNNEADTPDNFQSRRPNTSFCFLDIRSPGLGDTAMYLCATSKGGLETQYFGPGTRLLVL.

This clonotype came up a few times. This chain connects TRBV7-9 to TRBJ2-5, with D perhaps matching TRBD2 (6 bases). CDR1 is SEHNR and CDR2 is FQNEAQ in the germline V gene (reference sequence). The CDR3 is 15 amino acids. Trimming cost V 2 bases and J 5 bases, with 15 bases left between them. Here the CDR3 reads CASSLSSGGTETQYF. The CDR3, as DNA: TGTGCCAGCAGCTTAAGTTCAGGAGGGACGGAGACCCAGTACTTC.

This clonotype was seen a handful of times. This sequence joins TRBV14 and TRBJ2-4; TRBD2 matches at 16 bases. V shed 3 bases, J shed 7 bases, and the junction held 6 bases outside the gene matches. This CDR3 contains 17 residues. Germline V lookup: CDR1 SGHDN, CDR2 FVKESK. The CDR3 DNA sequence: TGTGCCAGCAGCCACGGGACTAGCGGGGGGGCCTGGAACATTCAGTACTTC. It yields the protein CASSHGTSGGAWNIQYF. Full variable domain (rest looked up from reference TRBV14 and TRBJ2-4): EAGVTQFPSHSVIEKGQTVTLRCDPISGHDNLYWYRRVMGKEIKFLLHFVKESKQDESGMPNNRFLAERTGGTYSTLKVQPAELEDSGVYFCASSHGTSGGAWNIQYFGAGTRLSVL.

The rearrangement uses TRBV5-1 and TRBJ2-3, with a weak D call TRBD2 (6 bases). The CDR3 covers 14 residues. The germline gives CDR1 SGHRS, CDR2 YFSETQ. V dropped 0 bases and J dropped 4 bases, with 9 bases sitting between them. The CDR3 DNA reads as TGCGCCAGCAGCTTGGATGGGAGGTCAGATACGCAGTATTTT. It encodes CASSLDGRSDTQYF.

The chain has TRBV5-1 and TRBJ2-3; TRBD2 matches 10 bases. CDR3 size: 16 residues. The germline CDR1 and CDR2 sequences are SGHRS and YFSETQ. Germline trimming cut 3 bases from V and 2 bases from J; bases unmatched to any gene: 6. This chain's CDR3 is CASSSNLAGDTDTQYF. CDR3 in DNA: TGCGCCAGCAGCTCGAACCTAGCGGGGGACACAGATACGCAGTATTTT.

This rearrangement joins TRBV6-2 or TRBV6-3 to TRBJ2-7, with D possibly matching TRBD1 (5 bases). Trimming pared 6 bases from V and 4 bases from J, leaving 13 bases between. CDR3 size: 13 residues. Germline values: CDR1 MNHEY, CDR2 SVGEGT. CDR3 nucleotide sequence: TGTGCCAGCAGCGACGGACATAAGTACGAGCAGTACGTC. Translation gives CASSDGHKYEQYV.

V gene TRBV14 combines with J gene TRBJ1-1, with D unresolved. The length of the CDR3 is 14 residues. CDR1 and CDR2 (germline): SGHDN, FVKESK. V lost 7 bases to trimming and J lost 3 bases, with 15 bases between them. The DNA for the CDR3 is TGTGCCAGCACCTCCAAGGATTTCCACACTGAAGCTTTCTTT. This codes for CASTSKDFHTEAFF. Drawing the rest from reference TRBV14 and TRBJ1-1, the complete variable domain is EAGVTQFPSHSVIEKGQTVTLRCDPISGHDNLYWYRRVMGKEIKFLLHFVKESKQDESGMPNNRFLAERTGGTYSTLKVQPAELEDSGVYFCASTSKDFHTEAFFGQGTRLTVV.

This chain links TRBV4-3 with TRBJ1-2, with TRBD1 as a possible D gene (6 bases). Deletions cut 2 bases from V and 5 bases from J, with 18 bases between. The CDR3 contains 16 residues. The germline CDR1 and CDR2 sequences are LGHNA and YSLEER. Written as DNA, the CDR3 is TGCGCCAGCAGCCAACGGACAGCCGGAAGCGTATATGGCTACACCTTC. The encoded protein is CASSQRTAGSVYGYTF.

This clonotype was observed a handful of times. The chain recombines TRBV4-2 with TRBJ1-3; D not resolved. V gave up 2 bases and J gave up 0 bases, with 11 bases separating them. The germline V gene has CDR1 LGHNA and CDR2 YNFKEQ. The CDR3 is 16 amino acids. CDR3 bases: TGTGCCAGCAGCCAATCATTAAGGAGCTCTGGAAACACCATATATTTT. Translating it yields CASSQSLRSSGNTIYF.

The rearrangement joins TRBV5-1 to TRBJ2-1, with D perhaps matching TRBD1 (5 bases). Germline values: CDR1 SGHRS, CDR2 YFSETQ. The V end was cut by 4 bases, the J end by 10 bases, with 21 bases between. The CDR3 covers 15 residues. The CDR3 nucleotides read TGCGCCAGCAGCCAGCTCCAGGGAATAGGGTACGAGCAGTTCTTC. Protein: CASSQLQGIGYEQFF.

This chain uses TRBV4-1 with TRBJ2-2; TRBD1 aligns across 7 bases. This CDR3 has 14 residues. Germline loops: CDR1 MGHRA, CDR2 YSYEKL. The ends lost 4 bases at V and 5 bases at J; junction bases unmatched: 4. The CDR3 DNA reads as TGCGCCAGCAGCCCCGTCAGGGGGACCGGGGAGCTGTTTTTT. Translated: CASSPVRGTGELFF.

This clonotype was detected a few times. The chain recombines TRBV6-5 with TRBJ2-7; D is undetermined. V was shortened by 7 bases and J by 0 bases, with 19 bases between the two germline ends. Germline CDR1 reads MNHEY; CDR2 reads SVGAGI. There are 16 residues in the CDR3. For the CDR3, the DNA is TGTGCCAGCAACCCCAACCGCGCGAGGAGCTCCTACGAGCAGTACTTC. This codes for CASNPNRARSSYEQYF.

The gene calls are TRBV11-1 and TRBJ2-5, with D unclear. The CDR3 totals 14 residues. The V gene lost 3 bases and the J gene lost 5 bases, with 13 bases spanning the gap. Germline CDR1 is SGHAT and CDR2 is FQDESV (reference sequence). The CDR3 coding sequence is TGTGCCAGCAGCTTTTATAAGCGTATGGAGACCCAGTACTTC. It translates to CASSFYKRMETQYF.

The rearrangement links TRBV24-1 to TRBJ1-2; 9 bases agree with TRBD1. Germline V CDR1 and CDR2: KGHDR, SFDVKD. J lost 4 bases, V lost 3 bases, and 2 bases had no gene match. The CDR3 extends over 14 amino acids. CDR3 DNA: TGTGCCACCAGTGATCGGGACAGGGCCTATGGCTACACCTTC. The encoded protein is CATSDRDRAYGYTF.

This clonotype was seen a few times. The V call is TRBV9, the J call TRBJ1-4; 8 bases align to TRBD1. Germline CDR1 is SGDLS and CDR2 is YYNGEE. The CDR3 sequence is 15 residues long. The V gene end was trimmed by 3 bases and the J gene end by 7 bases; junction bases not matched to a gene: 8. The CDR3 loop reads CASSAYDRGIEKLFF. The DNA for the CDR3 is TGTGCCAGCAGCGCATACGACAGGGGAATTGAAAAACTGTTTTTT.

Only a few counts were recorded for this clonotype. The rearrangement joins TRBV7-8 to TRBJ1-1; the match to TRBD1 covers 10 bases. The germline CDR1 and CDR2 sequences are SGHVS and FQNEAQ. The trim removed 3 bases at V and 6 bases at J, leaving 4 bases unmatched. The CDR3 has 14 residues. The CDR3 reads CASSLGQGMAEAFF. In nucleotides, the CDR3 is TGTGCCAGCAGCTTGGGACAGGGGATGGCTGAAGCTTTCTTT.

This chain joins TRBV4-3 and TRBJ2-2; TRBD1 aligns across 8 bases. From germline, CDR1 is LGHNA and CDR2 YSLEER. V lost 0 bases to trimming and J lost 1 base; unmatched junction nucleotides: 7. This CDR3 is 18 amino acids long. CDR3 sequence (DNA): TGCGCCAGCAGCCAAGAGATTATAGGGACAGGGAACACCGGGGAGCTGTTTTTT. Its translation is CASSQEIIGTGNTGELFF.

This chain links TRBV11-2 with TRBJ2-2; 8 bases are a match to TRBD1. V shed 5 bases, J shed 1 base, and the junction held 3 bases outside the gene matches. This CDR3 has 15 residues. Germline loops: CDR1 SGHAT, CDR2 FQNNGV. Here the CDR3 DNA reads TGTGCCAGCAGCCCGGACAGGGTGAACACCGGGGAGCTGTTTTTT. Translating it yields CASSPDRVNTGELFF. The full variable domain, in which reference TRBV11-2 and TRBJ2-2 provide the parts outside the CDR3, is EAGVAQSPRYKIIEKRQSVAFWCNPISGHATLYWYQQILGQGPKLLIQFQNNGVVDDSQLPKDRFSAERLKGVDSTLKIQPAKLEDSAVYLCASSPDRVNTGELFFGEGSRLTVL.